This TCR beta chain originates from a study of T cells in Graves' hyperthyroidism and ophthalmopathy. Study-level findings and limits: Ophthalmopathy was told apart from stable hyperthyroidism by a 13 V-J model. Before onset, ophthalmopathy was predicted by the model a median around 6 months earlier.

Regarding this clonotype: The target antigen is unknown.

Those patients with uncontrolled infection, other autoimmune disease, pregnancy or lactation were excluded. The study based diagnoses on clinical symptoms, serum thyroxine and TRAb, thyroid ultrasound and orbital computed tomography. What was amplified from RNA transcripts were TCR beta CDR3 regions. With the HTBI primer set, the TCR CDR3 went through a first round of RT-PCR. TCRdb ran MiXCR on the multiplex PCR reads and lists one entry per CDR3 protein. This sample has 500,000 to 800,000 distinct CDR3 sequences, with less than 45% found just once. Sequenced material: peripheral blood or thyroid tissue (not recorded which). The origin of this receptor is an adult man with Graves' disease, either hyperthyroidism or ophthalmopathy (not recorded which).

As DNA, the CDR3 is TGTGCCATCAGTGAGTCGTCCGTTTCGGGCAATCAGCCCCAGCATTTT. It translates to CAISESSVSGNQPQHF. The chain employs TRBV10-3 and TRBJ1-5, with D hard to call. V gave up 0 bases and J gave up 2 bases, with 11 bases separating them. CDR1 and CDR2 (germline): ENHRY, SYGVKD. CDR3 size: 16 residues.